The 26 T cell receptor beta chains below all came from one sample that was sequenced in a study of T cell repertoires in cytomegalovirus infection. In TCRdb, the reads were re-called with MiXCR into one record per CDR3 protein. The profile shows some 220,000 distinct CDR3 sequences, around 6.4% of them singletons. Sequences were obtained from PBMCs. The receptors were sampled from a human donor in good health (CMV status not recorded). Some clones in this sample may be carry-over from other donors' samples.

This clonotype was counted ten times or more. The gene calls are TRBV29-1 and TRBJ2-1; either TRBD1 or TRBD2 may supply D (6 bases each). V lost 2 bases and J lost 7, with 9 bases in between. The V gene's germline CDR1 is SQVTM and CDR2 ANQGSEA. The CDR3 spans 12 residues. The CDR3 spells CSVESGANEQFF. The CDR3 region has the DNA TGCAGCGTTGAATCGGGGGCGAATGAGCAGTTCTTC.

This clonotype was found many times. The chain links TRBV4-1 to TRBJ1-1, with unresolved D. The CDR3 extends over 14 amino acids. V lost 5 bases and J lost 0, with 10 bases in between. The V gene's germline CDR1 is MGHRA and CDR2 YSYEKL. DNA of the CDR3: TGCGCCAGCAGCTCGCCCTCAATGAACACTGAAGCTTTCTTT. Encoded protein: CASSSPSMNTEAFF.

This clonotype was counted ten times or more. V usage is TRBV12-3 or TRBV12-4 and J usage is TRBJ1-1; D perhaps matches TRBD1 (6 bases). The CDR3 runs to 16 residues. Trimming stripped 6 bases from V and 0 bases from J, with 17 bases between. The CDR3 is CASRLRTGPLNTEAFF. Written as DNA, the CDR3 is TGTGCCAGCAGACTTCGTACAGGGCCCTTGAACACTGAAGCTTTCTTT.

Many counts were recorded for this clonotype. CDR3 sequence (DNA): TGCGCCAGCAGCTTGTCACCTATGAACACTGAAGCTTTCTTT. Amino acid sequence: CASSLSPMNTEAFF. This chain joins TRBV5-1 and TRBJ1-1; D gene unclear. The CDR3 loop spans 14 amino acids. In germline, CDR1 is SGHRS, CDR2 YFSETQ. Trimming shortened V by 1 base and J by 0 bases, and 7 bases separated the two germline ends.

There are many counts of this clonotype. The chain couples TRBV28 to TRBJ2-4; D is uncertain. V lost 7 bases and J lost 2, with 12 bases in between. The CDR3 contains 14 residues. Looked up from germline, CDR1 is MDHEN and CDR2 is SYDVKM. The CDR3 sequence: CASNVGGSKNIQYF. CDR3 sequence (DNA): TGTGCCAGCAACGTCGGCGGCTCCAAAAACATTCAGTACTTC.

The sample holds many counts of this clonotype. This chain joins TRBV6-2 or TRBV6-3 and TRBJ1-2; 9 bases align to TRBD1. Germline V gene sequence: CDR1 MNHEY, CDR2 SVGEGT. CDR3 length: 13 residues. The V and J ends lost 9 bases and 0 bases, in that order; junction bases with no gene match: 2. This CDR3 is CASDRGTNYGYTF. The CDR3 DNA sequence: TGTGCCAGTGACAGGGGGACTAACTATGGCTACACCTTC.

This clonotype was detected only a few times. The chain recombines TRBV7-2 with TRBJ2-5, with D perhaps matching TRBD1 or TRBD2 (5 bases each). In germline, CDR1 is SGHTA, CDR2 FQGNSA. The CDR3 runs to 14 residues. Trimming removed 7 bases at V and 6 bases at J, with 18 bases between. The CDR3 loop is CASTSSSGAKTQYF. The DNA of the CDR3 is TGTGCCAGCACCTCCTCGTCCGGGGCGAAGACCCAGTACTTC.

This clonotype was counted at least ten times. The chain joins TRBV7-3 to TRBJ2-2, with 7 bases matching TRBD2. Germline values: CDR1 SGHTA, CDR2 FQGTGA. Trimming cost V 2 bases and J 0 bases; bases outside gene matches: 3. This CDR3 has 16 amino acids. The CDR3 DNA sequence: TGTGCCAGCAGCTTATGGGGGGGGACGAACACCGGGGAGCTGTTTTTT. Translating gives CASSLWGGTNTGELFF.

The table lists this clonotype with a few counts. CDR3 loop: CSAYSYRDAQPQHF. The CDR3, as DNA: TGCAGTGCTTACTCCTACAGGGACGCACAGCCCCAGCATTTT. The rearrangement uses TRBV20-1 and TRBJ1-5; a possible D gene is TRBD1 (6 bases). CDR1 and CDR2 (germline): DFQATT, SNEGSKA (reference sequence). V lost 5 bases to trimming and J lost 7 bases, with 18 bases between them. The CDR3 extends over 14 amino acids.

Comments on this clonotype: A junction boundary mismatches the germline segment, possibly from a read error. The V gene is TRBV27, the J gene TRBJ2-5, with 7 positions matching TRBD1. The CDR3 length is 16 residues. The germline CDR1 and CDR2 sequences are MNHEY and SMNVEV (reference sequence). The CDR3 coding sequence is TGTGACAGCAGTTACACGGTGTCAGGGGGTGCAGAGACCCAGTACTTC. Translating gives CDSSYTVSGGAETQYF.

In this sample, this clonotype turned up a few times. The gene calls are TRBV5-1 and TRBJ1-5, with a possible D match to TRBD1 (5 bases). CDR3 length equals 15 residues. Per the germline V gene, CDR1 is SGHRS and CDR2 is YFSETQ. The ends were cut back, 0 bases at V and 5 bases at J, with 12 bases in the middle. CDR3 loop: CASSLAAGLDQPQHF. DNA for the CDR3: TGCGCCAGCAGCTTGGCGGCAGGGTTAGATCAGCCCCAGCATTTT.

At least ten counts were recorded for this clonotype. This chain links TRBV2 with TRBJ2-3, with 9 bases matching TRBD1. CDR1 and CDR2 from the germline V gene are SNHLY and FYNNEI. This CDR3 is 14 amino acids long. V was pared by 7 bases and J by 1 base, with 3 bases of the junction left unmatched. DNA for the CDR3: TGTGCCAGCACACGGGACAGGGGCACAGATACGCAGTATTTT. Translating it yields CASTRDRGTDTQYF.

This clonotype was recorded at least ten times. The J gene is TRBJ1-1, the V gene TRBV6-5; TRBD1 is a possible D gene (5 bases). The CDR3 has 13 amino acids. V was cut by 10 bases and J by 5 bases, with 17 bases left in between. Germline V CDR1 and CDR2: MNHEY, SVGAGI. Here the CDR3 DNA reads TGTGCCATTACACACCCAGGGACGACTGAAGCTTTCTTT. It yields the protein CAITHPGTTEAFF.

This clonotype was seen many times. The chain recombines TRBV10-3 with TRBJ1-1; D not resolved. Trimming stripped 10 bases from V and 3 bases from J, with 15 bases between. Germline V gene sequence: CDR1 ENHRY, CDR2 SYGVKD. The CDR3 totals 13 residues. The CDR3 protein is CATKAPWDTEAFF. CDR3 coding DNA: TGTGCCACCAAGGCACCTTGGGACACTGAAGCTTTCTTT.

The table lists this clonotype with many counts. V usage is TRBV7-2 and J usage is TRBJ2-7; D might be TRBD1 or TRBD2, each matching 6 bases. The length of the CDR3 is 12 residues. Per the germline V gene, CDR1 is SGHTA and CDR2 is FQGNSA. V lost 5 bases to trimming and J lost 5 bases, with 10 bases between them. The CDR3 region has the DNA TGTGCCAGCAGCCAAAGGGGGGACGAGCAGTACTTC. It specifies CASSQRGDEQYF. Full variable domain (remainder filled in from reference TRBV7-2 and TRBJ2-7): GAGVSQSPSNKVTEKGKDVELRCDPISGHTALYWYRQSLGQGLEFLIYFQGNSAPDKSGLPSDRFSAERTGGSVSTLTIQRTQQEDSAVYLCASSQRGDEQYFGPGTRLTVT.

There are a few counts of this clonotype. The rearrangement links TRBV4-3 to TRBJ2-1, with TRBD2 matching 11 bases. CDR1 is LGHNA and CDR2 is YSLEER in the germline V gene. This CDR3 comprises 16 residues. V lost 1 base, J lost 12 bases, and 11 bases stayed unmatched. This chain's CDR3 is CASSQASSGGPFSQFF. CDR3 nucleotide sequence: TGCGCCAGCAGCCAAGCCTCTAGCGGGGGGCCCTTTTCGCAGTTCTTC.

This clonotype was observed many times. The J gene is TRBJ1-5, the V gene TRBV28; D is unresolved. This CDR3 region has 15 residues. Germline V gene data show CDR1 as MDHEN and CDR2 as SYDVKM. V dropped 6 bases and J dropped 2 bases, with 14 bases sitting between them. CDR3 in amino acids: CASSSSGEGNQPQHF. CDR3 DNA sequence: TGTGCCAGCAGCTCCAGCGGGGAGGGCAATCAGCCCCAGCATTTT.

This clonotype has at least ten counts. The chain employs TRBV7-2 and TRBJ2-7, with 11 nucleotides matching TRBD1. V dropped 2 bases and J dropped 5; count of bases not matched to a gene: 2. CDR1 SGHTA and CDR2 FQGNSA come from the germline V gene. The CDR3 length is 14 residues. CDR3 sequence (DNA): TGTGCCAGCAGCTTAAGGACAGGGGGCCACGAGCAGTACTTC. Protein: CASSLRTGGHEQYF.

Ten or more counts support this clonotype. The chain employs TRBV5-8 and TRBJ1-1, with unresolved D. The germline V gene encodes CDR1 SGHTS and CDR2 YDEGEE. Trimming took off 2 bases at V and 1 base at J, with 9 bases between the two ends. This CDR3 is built from 14 residues. CDR3 protein: CASSFGSPNTEAFF. The CDR3 DNA is TGTGCCAGCAGCTTCGGGAGCCCGAACACTGAAGCTTTCTTT.

This clonotype was observed at least ten times. The CDR3 nucleotides read TGCGCCAGCAGCCCCCGTGAGGGGCAGCCCCAGCATTTT. Translation: CASSPREGQPQHF. V is TRBV4-1 and J is TRBJ1-5; D might be TRBD1 (5 bases). This CDR3 is 13 amino acids long. V lost 4 bases, J lost 7 bases, and 11 bases lay in between. In germline, CDR1 is MGHRA, CDR2 YSYEKL.

Many counts were recorded for this clonotype. This rearrangement joins TRBV12-3 or TRBV12-4 to TRBJ2-5; weak D call: TRBD2 (6 bases). This CDR3 contains 17 residues. Trimming took off 6 bases at V and 5 bases at J, with 25 bases between the two ends. The CDR3 sequence is CASSYFGGAGGIETQYF. The CDR3 DNA reads TGTGCCAGCAGCTATTTCGGAGGAGCGGGCGGAATCGAGACCCAGTACTTC.

On this clonotype: This may come from a read error, since a much larger clone is one base off. The chain has TRBV6-6 and TRBJ1-2; no clear D. This CDR3 is 10 amino acids long. Trimming removed 6 bases at V and 8 bases at J, with 7 bases between. Germline loops: CDR1 MNHNY, CDR2 SVGAGI (reference sequence). CDR3: CASSGRGYTF. The CDR3 nucleotides are TGTGCCAGCAGCGGTCGGGGCTACACCTTC.

This clonotype has more than one count but fewer than ten. The J gene is TRBJ2-1, the V gene TRBV3-1; D possibly corresponds to TRBD1 (5 bases). The CDR3 spans 15 residues. The germline CDR1 and CDR2 sequences are LGHDT and YNNKEL (reference sequence). Trimming cost V 4 bases and J 10 bases, with 20 bases left between them. CDR3 sequence reads: CASSPRYPGPGEQFF. The CDR3 DNA is TGTGCCAGCAGCCCGAGGTACCCCGGGCCAGGGGAGCAGTTCTTC.

The table lists this clonotype with many counts. This rearrangement joins TRBV20-1 to TRBJ1-2; maybe TRBD1 (6 bases). The CDR3 consists of 14 residues. Germline CDR1 reads DFQATT; CDR2 reads SNEGSKA (reference sequence). Trimming took off 5 bases at V and 2 bases at J, with 15 bases between the two ends. The CDR3 is CSALDSSANYGYTF. CDR3 sequence (DNA): TGCAGTGCTTTGGACAGCTCCGCCAACTATGGCTACACCTTC.

The table lists this clonotype with many counts. The germline gene is not matched at one end of the junction; a read error may be the cause. V and J are TRBV6-2 or TRBV6-3 and TRBJ1-2; D is unresolved. The CDR3 spans 17 residues. CDR1 MNHEY and CDR2 SVGEGT come from the germline V gene. DNA for the CDR3: TGTGCCAGCAGTTACGGGCGAGGAGGCGGCGTCGGGTATGCCTACACCTTC. Amino acids: CASSYGRGGGVGYAYTF.

This clonotype occurred many times. The gene calls are TRBV12-3 or TRBV12-4 and TRBJ1-1; perhaps TRBD1 as D (6 bases). The CDR3 spans 15 residues. Trimming stripped 5 bases from V and 3 bases from J, with 16 bases between. DNA for the CDR3: TGTGCCAGCAGTCCCCTCGACAGGTGGGACACTGAAGCTTTCTTT. It yields the protein CASSPLDRWDTEAFF.